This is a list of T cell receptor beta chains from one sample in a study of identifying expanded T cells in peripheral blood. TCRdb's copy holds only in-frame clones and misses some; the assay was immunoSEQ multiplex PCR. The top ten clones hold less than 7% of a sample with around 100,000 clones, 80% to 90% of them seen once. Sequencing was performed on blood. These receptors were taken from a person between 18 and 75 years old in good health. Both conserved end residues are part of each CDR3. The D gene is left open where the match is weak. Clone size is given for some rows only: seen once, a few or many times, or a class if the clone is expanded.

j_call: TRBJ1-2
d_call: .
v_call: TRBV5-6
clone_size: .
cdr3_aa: CASSLGQLTYGYTF
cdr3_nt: TGTGCCAGCAGCTTGGGGCAGCTCACTTATGGCTACACCTTC

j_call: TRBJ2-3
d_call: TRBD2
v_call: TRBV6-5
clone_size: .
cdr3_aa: CASSSAGGGTDTQYF
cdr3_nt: TGTGCCAGCAGTTCGGCGGGGGGGGGCACAGATACGCAGTATTTT

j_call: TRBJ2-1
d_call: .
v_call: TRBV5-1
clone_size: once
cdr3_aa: CASSLEPVSYNEQFF
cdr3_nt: TGCGCCAGCAGCTTGGAGCCAGTATCCTACAATGAGCAGTTCTTC

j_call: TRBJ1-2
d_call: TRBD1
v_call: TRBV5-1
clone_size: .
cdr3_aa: CASSSTGEGYGYTF
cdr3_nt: TGCGCCAGCAGCTCTACAGGGGAAGGCTATGGCTACACCTTC

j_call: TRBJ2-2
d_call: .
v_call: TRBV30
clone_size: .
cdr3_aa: CAWSGGRELFF
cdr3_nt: TGTGCCTGGAGTGGGGGTCGGGAGCTGTTTTTT

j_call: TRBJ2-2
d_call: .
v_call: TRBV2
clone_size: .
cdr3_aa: CALPWRDDGELFF
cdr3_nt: TGTGCTTTACCGTGGAGGGATGACGGGGAGCTGTTTTTT

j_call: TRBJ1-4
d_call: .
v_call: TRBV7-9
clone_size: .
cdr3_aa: CASSLVPSYLGKLFF
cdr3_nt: TGTGCCAGCAGCTTAGTCCCCAGCTACTTAGGGAAACTGTTTTTT

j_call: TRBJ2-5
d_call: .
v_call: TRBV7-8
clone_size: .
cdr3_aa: CASSADWGRETQYF
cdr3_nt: TGTGCCAGCAGCGCGGACTGGGGGCGAGAGACCCAGTACTTC

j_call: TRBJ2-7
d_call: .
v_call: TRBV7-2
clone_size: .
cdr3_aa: CASSLVGPQHEQYF
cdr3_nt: TGTGCCAGCAGCTTAGTTGGTCCTCAGCACGAGCAGTACTTC

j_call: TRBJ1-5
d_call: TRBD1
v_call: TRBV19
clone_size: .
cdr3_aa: CASKADRVAFNQPQHF
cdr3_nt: TGTGCCAGTAAAGCCGACAGGGTTGCCTTTAATCAGCCCCAGCATTTT

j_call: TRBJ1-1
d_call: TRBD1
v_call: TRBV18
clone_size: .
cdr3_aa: CASSTQGYRGVNTEAFF
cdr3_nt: TGTGCCAGCTCAACCCAGGGGTACAGGGGAGTGAACACTGAAGCTTTCTTT

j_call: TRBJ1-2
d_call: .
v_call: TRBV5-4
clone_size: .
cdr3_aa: CASSPTQATNYGYTF
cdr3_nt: TGTGCCAGCAGCCCAACGCAGGCCACTAACTATGGCTACACCTTC

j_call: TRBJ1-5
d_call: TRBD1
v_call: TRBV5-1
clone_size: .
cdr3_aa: CASSLKDRDNQPQHF
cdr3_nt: TGCGCCAGCAGCTTGAAGGACAGGGACAATCAGCCCCAGCATTTT

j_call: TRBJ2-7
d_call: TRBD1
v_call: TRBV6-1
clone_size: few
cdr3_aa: CASSQDRGSYEQYF
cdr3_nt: TGTGCCAGCAGTCAGGACAGGGGCTCCTACGAGCAGTACTTC

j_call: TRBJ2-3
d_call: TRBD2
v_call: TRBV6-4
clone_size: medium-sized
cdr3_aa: CASSITGLAGADTQYF
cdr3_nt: TGTGCCAGCAGCATAACGGGACTAGCGGGAGCAGATACGCAGTATTTT

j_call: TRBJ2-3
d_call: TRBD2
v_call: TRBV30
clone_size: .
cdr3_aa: CAWSRRAGGADTQYF
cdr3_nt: TGTGCCTGGAGTCGGCGAGCGGGGGGAGCAGATACGCAGTATTTT

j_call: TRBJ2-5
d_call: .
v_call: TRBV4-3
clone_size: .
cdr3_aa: CASSPQGSLGETQYF
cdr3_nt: TGCGCCAGCAGCCCCCAAGGCTCCTTGGGAGAGACCCAGTACTTC

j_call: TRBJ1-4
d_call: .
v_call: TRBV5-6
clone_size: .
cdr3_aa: CASSLLPVGKLFF
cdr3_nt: TGTGCCAGCAGCTTGCTTCCCGTAGGAAAACTGTTTTTT

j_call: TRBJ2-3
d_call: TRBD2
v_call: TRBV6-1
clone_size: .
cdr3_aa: CASSDGGRGTDTQYF
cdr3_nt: TGTGCCAGCAGTGATGGAGGGAGGGGCACAGATACGCAGTATTTT

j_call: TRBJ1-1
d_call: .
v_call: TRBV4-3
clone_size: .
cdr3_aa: CASSQARLGTEAFF
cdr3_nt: TGCGCCAGCAGCCAAGCCCGACTGGGGACTGAAGCTTTCTTT